Following are 12 T cell receptor beta chains from one sample sequenced in a study of blood T cells in healthy people across ages. A J-beta primer mix and a sample-barcoded 5' primer were used in a second PCR of roughly 6 to 11 cycles. TCRdb ran MiXCR on the 5' RACE reads and lists one entry per CDR3 protein. The data contain 1.5 million to 2 million distinct CDR3 sequences, around 40% of them singletons. Input material: blood. These receptors all stem from a human donor in good health.

The V call is TRBV6-2 or TRBV6-3, the J call TRBJ2-1; TRBD1 matches 7 bases. Germline-derived CDR1 and CDR2 are MNHEY and SVGEGT. The CDR3 totals 15 residues. V trimming: 7 bases; J trimming: 3 bases; junction bases outside the gene matches: 9. This CDR3 reads CASKKDRDYYNEQFF. The CDR3 DNA sequence: TGTGCCAGCAAGAAAGACAGGGATTACTACAATGAGCAGTTCTTC.

This clonotype was seen a single time. The chain links TRBV6-6 to TRBJ1-2; D perhaps matches TRBD1 (5 bases). V shed 2 bases and J shed 8 bases, with 15 bases lying between them. From germline, CDR1 is MNHNY and CDR2 SVGAGI (reference sequence). The CDR3 covers 14 residues. This CDR3 is CASSYGGEAYGYTF. The CDR3 coding sequence is TGTGCCAGCAGTTACGGGGGGGAGGCTTACGGCTACACCTTC.

V and J are TRBV15 and TRBJ1-2; 9 positions agree with TRBD1. CDR1 LNHNV and CDR2 YYDKDF come from the germline V gene (reference sequence). CDR3 length: 15 amino acids. The V gene end was trimmed by 2 bases and the J gene end by 3 bases; junction bases not matched to a gene: 4. The CDR3, as DNA: TGTGCCACCAGCAGATTTAGACAGGGGGACTATGGCTACACCTTC. This codes for CATSRFRQGDYGYTF.

This clonotype was observed a handful of times. This chain connects TRBV12-5 to TRBJ1-5; unclear D gene. Trimming took off 8 bases at V and 4 bases at J, with 12 bases between the two ends. CDR1 and CDR2 from the germline V gene are LGHNT and FRNRAP. The CDR3 runs 13 residues. The CDR3 DNA follows: TGTGCTAGTCTATCATTAACGAATCAGCCCCAGCATTTT. It specifies CASLSLTNQPQHF.

The chain combines TRBV5-1 with TRBJ1-1, with 7 bases identical to TRBD1. Germline V gives CDR1 SGHRS, CDR2 YFSETQ. The V gene end was trimmed by 2 bases and the J gene end by 5 bases; junction bases not matched to a gene: 3. The CDR3 sequence is 13 residues long. CDR3 in DNA: TGCGCCAGCAGCTTCACAGGGGAGACTGAAGCTTTCTTT. Its translation: CASSFTGETEAFF.

On this clonotype itself: At one of its ends the junction is not consistent with the germline gene, which may arise from a read error. The CDR3 DNA follows: TGTGCCAGCAGTTTAGGCTCCACAGGGAGTTCACCCCTCCACTTT. It translates to CASSLGSTGSSPLHF. The chain recombines TRBV7-6 with TRBJ1-6; D possibly corresponds to TRBD1 (6 bases). The V gene's germline CDR1 is SGHVS and CDR2 FNYEAQ. This CDR3 contains 15 residues.

The table lists this clonotype with a few counts. This sequence joins TRBV29-1 and TRBJ2-5, with 7 nucleotides matching TRBD1. V shed 7 bases, J shed 4 bases, and the junction held 9 bases outside the gene matches. Looked up from germline, CDR1 is SQVTM and CDR2 is ANQGSEA. The CDR3 runs to 13 residues. CDR3 coding DNA: TGCAGCGCGCAACAGGGGAGTGGAGAGACCCAGTACTTC. This encodes CSAQQGSGETQYF.

In its sample, this clonotype was seen a few times. J is TRBJ2-1 and V is TRBV28, with 9 bases that match TRBD2. The CDR3 spans 17 residues. The V and J ends lost 6 bases and 0 bases, in that order; junction bases with no gene match: 9. Germline V gene sequence: CDR1 MDHEN, CDR2 SYDVKM. CDR3 residues: CASSSERGAFSYNEQFF. CDR3 bases: TGTGCCAGCAGCTCCGAGCGGGGGGCCTTCTCCTACAATGAGCAGTTCTTC.

This clonotype was found once. The CDR3 reads CASSSDWRTDTQYF. The DNA for the CDR3 is TGCGCCAGCAGCTCGGACTGGAGAACAGATACGCAGTATTTT. This chain uses TRBV5-1 with TRBJ2-3, with D tentatively TRBD2 (5 bases). Trimming pared 3 bases from V and 3 bases from J, leaving 11 bases between. The germline gives CDR1 SGHRS, CDR2 YFSETQ. The CDR3 has 14 amino acids.

CDR3 protein: CASGLFGVWGTEAFF. The CDR3 region has the DNA TGTGCTAGTGGTTTGTTTGGGGTCTGGGGTACTGAAGCTTTCTTT. The chain combines TRBV12-5 with TRBJ1-1, with D unresolved. Trimming pared 2 bases from V and 5 bases from J, leaving 15 bases between. The length of the CDR3 is 15 residues. Per the germline V gene, CDR1 is LGHNT and CDR2 is FRNRAP.

This clonotype was counted a few times. The chain uses TRBV7-2 and TRBJ2-7; unclear D gene. The CDR3 is 14 amino acids. From germline, CDR1 is SGHTA and CDR2 FQGNSA. Trimming took 2 bases from V and 2 from J, leaving 10 bases between them. CDR3 sequence reads: CASSLLPSTYEQYF. DNA for the CDR3: TGTGCCAGCAGCTTATTACCATCGACCTACGAGCAGTACTTC.

This clonotype was seen more than once but under ten times. This rearrangement joins TRBV29-1 to TRBJ1-1, with 9 bases fitting TRBD1. CDR3 length: 14 amino acids. CDR1 and CDR2 from the germline V gene are SQVTM and ANQGSEA. J was trimmed by 5 bases and V by 0 bases; bases with no gene match: 4. The CDR3 bases are TGCAGCGTTGAAGATCTAGGGACAGGGACTGAAGCTTTCTTT. Protein sequence: CSVEDLGTGTEAFF.